This T cell receptor beta chain was documented in a study of blood T cell repertoires in COVID-19. Libraries were prepared by immunoSEQ multiplex PCR; TCRdb keeps only in-frame clonotypes and omits some of them. Here the sample spans 250,000 to 350,000 clones, about 89% being singletons. This clone was counted a few times. The CDR3 contains 13 residues. CDR1 MNHEY and CDR2 SVGAGI come from the germline V gene. Trimming cost V 4 bases and J 6 bases; bases outside gene matches: 5. The J gene is TRBJ1-2, the V gene TRBV6-5; TRBD1 agrees at 7 bases. The specimen was peripheral blood. The origin of this receptor is a woman aged 55-70 years with acute or convalescent COVID-19. CDR3 bases: TGTGCCAGCAGTTCAAGACAGGGCCATGGCTACACCTTC. This encodes CASSSRQGHGYTF.